This T cell receptor beta chain was obtained from a study of sequential checkpoint blockade in melanoma (dated by TCRdb to between 2018 and 2021). General notes on the study: In a 1:1 randomization, patients received either first-line nivolumab then ipilimumab (arm A) or ipilimumab then nivolumab (arm B). Maintenance nivolumab came after both trial sequences.

In the germline V gene, CDR1 corresponds to SGHVS and CDR2 to FQNEAQ. V has 4 bases trimmed and J has 5 bases trimmed; junction bases matching no gene number 5. The cysteine opens and the phenylalanine closes a CDR3 of 15 amino acids. Solely the CDR3 DNA is kept, with 45 bases framed from the first base. Note on this clone: The antigen it binds to is not known. No quality values exist for individual bases; no much larger clone is one base distant.

The full study reports these points: Validation of the response-prediction model combining TCR metrics and mutation burden is needed in larger, independent patient cohorts.

The sample's treatment or condition label, decoded: randomized to nivolumab then ipilimumab (arm A) or the reverse (arm B). None of the patients in the trial had previously been given DNA-damaging chemotherapy. On a FACS Aria II flow cytometer, live CD3+CD8+ cells that were negative for CD19 and CD56 were sorted from thawed PBMCs. Samples came from patients with melanoma in CheckMate 064, a randomized, open-label phase II trial of sequential checkpoint blockade. Peripheral blood mononuclear cells were obtained through leukapheresis, purified using Ficoll-Paque, and frozen in human serum containing roughly 10% DMSO. Purity of sorted blood CD3+CD8+ cells was verified at >95% immediately after sorting, followed by DNA extraction. The immunoSEQ Assay was used to immunosequence TCRbeta CDR3 regions from genomic DNA. Before high-throughput sequencing, the genomic DNA was amplified using bias-controlled multiplex PCR. The paper's data handling went like this. To quantify the absolute abundance of each unique TCRbeta CDR3 region, the sequences were collapsed and filtered. Clonality, defined as 1 minus Pielou's evenness, was calculated using only productive rearrangements. A previously published method was used to identify clones whose frequencies were significantly greater in on-treatment samples than in baseline samples. The clones in this table, taken by TCRdb from immuneACCESS, are in-frame only. Not every clone is retained; where verified, under half of the shortfall comes from an unresolved V gene, and the cause of the rest is unknown. V and J calls and clone size are those listed in that table; D and trimming were worked out from the DNA. In all, the sample holds 7,500 to 8,500 clones, and roughly three fifths of those were seen once. Around 50% of the sample belongs to the ten largest clones.

This clonotype was obtained from a human patient with melanoma. Some clones in this sample may be carry-over from other donors' samples. Source: CD8+ T cells sorted from blood (inferred from file names), taken from a patient given nivolumab and ipilimumab in sequence. The chain is encoded by TRBV7-8 joined to TRBJ2-5; TRBD2 agrees with 12 junctional bases. The CDR3 is CASSWETSGGETQYF. The sequenced DNA: TGTGCCAGCAGCTGGGAAACTAGCGGGGGGGAGACCCAGTACTTC.